This T cell receptor (beta chain) was identified during a study of blood T cell repertoires in COVID-19. At the level of the study: Acute and convalescent COVID-19 specimens originated in the United States, Italy and Spain. T cells, B-cell-depleted T cells, or PBMCs provided the cDNA or gDNA that served as material.

V lost 0 bases to trimming and J lost 7 bases, with 17 bases between them. The CDR3 totals 15 residues. CDR1 SGHRS and CDR2 YFSETQ come from the germline V gene. Measured with immunoSEQ multiplex PCR; TCRdb has only the in-frame clones, and not every one. The data contain a few hundred thousand clones, less than 90% of them singletons. This clone was seen a handful of times. Sequenced input: peripheral blood. The chain links TRBV5-1 to TRBJ2-7; D possibly corresponds to TRBD2 (6 bases). This clonotype was obtained from a middle-aged man with active or convalescent COVID-19. CDR3 in amino acids: CASSLEGPPEGEQYF. As DNA, the CDR3 is TGCGCCAGCAGCTTGGAAGGACCCCCGGAGGGGGAGCAGTACTTC. The entire variable domain, with the rest obtained from reference TRBV5-1 and TRBJ2-7, is as follows: KAGVTQTPRYLIKTRGQQVTLSCSPISGHRSVSWYQQTPGQGLQFLFEYFSETQRNKGNFPGRFSGRQFSNSRSEMNVSTLELGDSALYLCASSLEGPPEGEQYFGPGTRLTVT.